The clone carrying this TCR beta chain turned up a few times. Antigen: not known. Sequencing libraries for TCR beta were prepared with iRepertoire HTBI primers and Arm-PCR of CDR3 regions. Per the study methods: Looking across samples, the authors found 55 to 70 TRBV and 12 to 15 TRBJ segments. TCRdb re-derived calls from the multiplex PCR reads in MiXCR, one entry per CDR3 protein. It is TCRdb's table, rather than the study itself, that gives the V and J calls and clone size. The table records under 500,000 distinct CDR3 sequences, around 20% of them present only once. The record originates from a study of regulatory T cells in long-lasting Graves disease. Study outcomes and limitations: TRBV28, TRBJ1-2 and TRBJ2-5 emerged as the favored segments in persistent disease.

Time point given: persistent/refractory GD, antithyroid drugs over 5 years with positive TRAb. Extracted RNA from PBMCs served as the source of the TCR library. Per American Thyroid Association guidelines, Graves' disease was diagnosed. The V gene's germline CDR1 is MGHDK and CDR2 SYGVNS. The CDR3 has 12 amino acids. The ends were cut back, 7 bases at V and 9 bases at J, with 10 bases in the middle. This rearrangement joins TRBV25-1 to TRBJ1-6; D gene unclear. The receptor comes from a female donor with Graves disease. The sequenced sample was peripheral blood mononuclear cells (PBMCs), obtained when the disease was refractory, from a patient treated with antithyroid drugs. DNA of the CDR3: TGTGCCAGCAACAACGGACGTTCACCCCTCCACTTT. Its protein is CASNNGRSPLHF.